The next 12 T cell receptor beta chains were all read from a single sample in a study of blood T cells in healthy people across ages. Primers used in a second PCR of roughly 6 to 12 cycles were a sample-barcoded 5' primer and a J-beta primer mix. TCRdb called the 5' RACE reads again in MiXCR, with one record for every CDR3 protein. Here the sample spans hundreds of thousands of distinct CDR3 sequences, more than 20% being singletons. These same data were also listed under a study on T cells of mothers and their children.

Sequenced sample: blood. The receptors here all came from a boy between 10 and 17 years old in good health.

The rearrangement links TRBV6-1 to TRBJ2-7; D unclear. The CDR3 has 14 amino acids. V was shortened by 1 base and J by 3 bases, with 10 bases between the two germline ends. Germline V CDR1 and CDR2: MNHNS, SASEGT. The CDR3 DNA is TGTGCCAGCAGTGAAGGGCGGCAGATCTACGAGCAGTACTTC. Translating it yields CASSEGRQIYEQYF.

This clonotype showed up just a few times. The chain employs TRBV3-1 and TRBJ1-2; D remains unclear. The ends were cut back, 0 bases at V and 7 bases at J, with 12 bases in the middle. CDR1 is LGHDT, CDR2 YNNKEL, per germline (reference sequence). There are 14 residues in the CDR3. CDR3 loop: CASSQEVSLRGYTF. CDR3 nucleotides: TGTGCCAGCAGCCAAGAGGTCTCATTACGTGGCTACACCTTC. Supplemented by reference TRBV3-1 and TRBJ1-2, the full variable domain reads DTAVSQTPKYLVTQMGNDKSIKCEQNLGHDTMYWYKQDSKKFLKIMFSYNNKELIINETVPNRFSPKSPDKAHLNLHINSLELGDSAVYFCASSQEVSLRGYTFGSGTRLTVV.

The gene calls are TRBV5-8 and TRBJ2-3; D may be TRBD2 (6 bases). The CDR3 loop spans 18 amino acids. CDR1 is SGHTS and CDR2 is YDEGEE in the germline V gene. V shed 4 bases and J shed 0 bases, with 21 bases lying between them. As DNA, the CDR3 is TGTGCCAGCAGCCAAGAGCGGGCTTCGAAAACGAGCACAGATACGCAGTATTTT. Protein: CASSQERASKTSTDTQYF.

V is TRBV7-3 and J is TRBJ2-5; D is perhaps TRBD1 (5 bases). CDR1 is SGHTA, CDR2 FQGTGA, per germline. The CDR3 runs to 15 residues. Trimming cost V 2 bases and J 2 bases, with 12 bases left between them. Here the CDR3 DNA reads TGTGCCAGCAGCTTACAGGGTTTAAGGCAAGAGACCCAGTACTTC. Translated: CASSLQGLRQETQYF. Drawing the rest from reference TRBV7-3 and TRBJ2-5, the complete variable domain is GAGVSQTPSNKVTEKGKYVELRCDPISGHTALYWYRQSLGQGPEFLIYFQGTGAADDSGLPNDRFFAVRPEGSVSTLKIQRTERGDSAVYLCASSLQGLRQETQYFGPGTRLLVL.

This clonotype was picked up many times. The CDR3 bases are TGTGCCAGCAGCTTAGCGCTTAGCGGGGGGGGTTTAGAGACCCAGTACTTC. This translates into CASSLALSGGGLETQYF. This sequence joins TRBV7-2 and TRBJ2-5; TRBD2 matches 11 bases. Trimming took 0 bases from V and 4 from J; bases not matched to a gene: 7. Germline V gene sequence: CDR1 SGHTA, CDR2 FQGNSA. CDR3 length: 17 residues.

This clonotype has only a few counts. This rearrangement joins TRBV5-1 to TRBJ2-1, with 7 bases lining up with TRBD2. V gave up 0 bases and J gave up 6 bases; unmatched junction bases: 6. This CDR3 region has 15 residues. The V gene's germline CDR1 is SGHRS and CDR2 YFSETQ. The CDR3 loop reads CASSLVGLGPNEQFF. CDR3 coding DNA: TGCGCCAGCAGCTTGGTTGGACTAGGACCCAATGAGCAGTTCTTC.

This sequence joins TRBV2 and TRBJ2-5; 14 bases map to TRBD2. The J call may be in error: the DNA end matches TRBJ2-1 better. CDR3 length: 16 residues. The germline gives CDR1 SNHLY, CDR2 FYNNEI. CDR3 sequence (DNA): TGTGCCAGCAGTGACCTGACTAGCGGGGGGGCCAATGAGCAGTTCTTC. As protein: CASSDLTSGGANEQFF.

This clonotype has a handful of counts. V is TRBV7-2 and J is TRBJ2-2, with 15 bases identical to TRBD2. Trimming cost V 4 bases and J 1 base; bases outside gene matches: 4. The CDR3 contains 18 residues. Per germline, CDR1 SGHTA and CDR2 FQGNSA. This CDR3 reads CASSSPGLAGGNTGELFF. CDR3 nucleotides: TGTGCCAGCAGCTCCCCGGGACTAGCGGGGGGGAACACCGGGGAGCTGTTTTTT.

The chain has TRBV5-5 and TRBJ2-1; TRBD1 matches at 9 bases. In germline, CDR1 is SGHKS, CDR2 YYEKEE (reference sequence). The junction had 1 base not matched to a gene; V was cut back by 0 bases and J by 0 bases. CDR3 length: 16 amino acids. DNA for the CDR3: TGTGCCAGCAGCTTGGCGGGACAGGGCTCCTACAATGAGCAGTTCTTC. As protein: CASSLAGQGSYNEQFF.

This clonotype showed up just a few times. V gene TRBV7-2 combines with J gene TRBJ1-1; TRBD1 is a possible D gene (5 bases). V shed 5 bases and J shed 1 base, with 14 bases lying between them. The V gene's germline CDR1 is SGHTA and CDR2 FQGNSA. This CDR3 contains 15 residues. CDR3 protein: CASSLLGVENTEAFF. The DNA for the CDR3 is TGTGCCAGCAGCCTCTTGGGGGTCGAGAACACTGAAGCTTTCTTT.

This clonotype came up a few times. The chain is built from TRBV6-2 or TRBV6-3 and TRBJ2-5, with 10 bases lining up with TRBD2. Germline values: CDR1 MNHEY, CDR2 SVGEGT. CDR3 length equals 14 residues. After removal of 2 bases from V and 9 bases from J, the junction contained 6 bases not matched to a gene. The CDR3 is CASSYGTSERAQYF. The DNA for the CDR3 is TGTGCCAGCAGTTACGGGACTAGCGAAAGAGCCCAGTACTTC.

This clonotype was seen at least ten times. The V and J genes are TRBV12-3 or TRBV12-4 and TRBJ2-2, with D possibly being TRBD1 (6 bases). CDR3 size: 15 residues. Deletions cut 3 bases from V and 6 bases from J, with 14 bases between. In DNA form, the CDR3 reads TGTGCCAGCAGTTTTCACAGGGAAGGACCCGGGGAGCTGTTTTTT. Translated: CASSFHREGPGELFF.